This T cell receptor (beta chain) emerged from a study of cytomegalovirus exposure and HLA in healthy donors. Study-level findings and limits: Later analysis reportedly placed an Asian-associated ancestry cluster below the roughly 670-donor mean in N-insertions.

Concerning this clone: Its antigen is unidentified.

The PCR had 60 Vbeta and 13 Jbeta primers. Generated by immunoSEQ multiplex PCR, the TCRdb table keeps only in-frame clones and is missing some. In the table there are about 78,000 clones, approximately 84% of which are singletons. Germline V CDR1 and CDR2: LNHDA, SQIVND (reference sequence). The CDR3 loop spans 14 amino acids. The V segment lost 6 bases and the J segment 0 bases; nucleotides outside the gene matches: 4. This receptor was taken from a woman aged 50 to 65 in good health and CMV-seronegative. The chain couples TRBV19 to TRBJ1-1, with 7 bases aligning to TRBD1. Sequenced material: PBMCs. The DNA of the CDR3 is TGTGCCAGTAGCAAAGACAGGGTGAACACTGAAGCTTTCTTT. This codes for CASSKDRVNTEAFF.